This passage covers 8 T cell receptor beta chains from one sample sequenced in a study of blood T cell repertoires in COVID-19. The assay was immunoSEQ multiplex PCR, and TCRdb's table has in-frame clones only and misses some. Altogether 80,000 to 100,000 clones are present, about 84% being singletons, with the ten largest covering around 4.5%. The sample was peripheral blood. Receptors originate from a man aged 60-69 years with acute or convalescent COVID-19.

This clone appeared a few times. V is TRBV19 and J is TRBJ2-7, with D possibly TRBD1 on 7 matching bases. The CDR3 loop spans 13 amino acids. Germline assignment: CDR1 LNHDA and CDR2 SQIVND (reference sequence). The V end was cut by 4 bases, the J end by 4 bases, with 11 bases between. This CDR3 reads CASSSGTAYEQYF. The DNA of the CDR3 is TGTGCCAGTAGTAGCGGGACAGCGTACGAGCAGTACTTC.

The rearrangement joins TRBV5-1 to TRBJ2-3; 9 nucleotides match TRBD1. The J segment lost 4 bases and the V segment lost 4 bases, leaving 10 bases of the junction unmatched. The CDR3 spans 16 residues. CDR1 and CDR2 (germline): SGHRS, YFSETQ. This CDR3 is CASSQQTGGLADTQYF. Written as DNA, the CDR3 is TGCGCCAGCAGCCAACAGACAGGGGGTCTCGCAGATACGCAGTATTTT.

This clone was observed a few times. The rearrangement joins TRBV7-2 to TRBJ1-1, with D possibly being TRBD1 (6 bases). Trimming left V 1 base short and J 3 bases short, with 12 bases between. The CDR3 totals 15 residues. Per germline, CDR1 SGHTA and CDR2 FQGNSA. The CDR3 loop is CASSLDREWDTEAFF. Written as DNA, the CDR3 is TGTGCCAGCAGCTTAGACAGGGAGTGGGACACTGAAGCTTTCTTT.

The chain carries TRBV6-5 and TRBJ2-7, with TRBD2 as a possible D gene (5 bases). CDR3 length: 11 residues. V gave up 10 bases and J gave up 4 bases, with 11 bases separating them. Germline CDR1 MNHEY, CDR2 SVGAGI. The CDR3 protein is CATERGYEQYF. The CDR3 nucleotides are TGTGCCACTGAGCGCGGGTACGAGCAGTACTTC.

This clone has just one count. The V gene is TRBV7-9, the J gene TRBJ2-2; D remains ambiguous. CDR1 and CDR2 (germline): SEHNR, FQNEAQ (reference sequence). The CDR3 totals 14 residues. V was pared by 2 bases and J by 6 bases, with 10 bases between. CDR3 loop: CASSLRLGPGELFF. CDR3 in DNA: TGTGCCAGCAGCTTAAGGTTGGGCCCCGGGGAGCTGTTTTTT.

The V gene is TRBV7-2, the J gene TRBJ1-1, with 8 bases identical to TRBD1. After removal of 6 bases from V and 6 bases from J, the junction contained 9 bases not matched to a gene. Germline V lookup: CDR1 SGHTA, CDR2 FQGNSA. The CDR3 length is 14 residues. CDR3 nucleotide sequence: TGTGCCAGCAGTCAAGACAGGGGACTTCCTGAAGCTTTCTTT. It encodes CASSQDRGLPEAFF.

The V call is TRBV9, the J call TRBJ2-2; D call uncertain. The CDR3 totals 15 residues. Germline values: CDR1 SGDLS, CDR2 YYNGEE. Trimming pared 0 bases from V and 2 bases from J, leaving 8 bases between. The CDR3 bases are TGTGCCAGCAGCGTAGTCCCACACAACACCGGGGAGCTGTTTTTT. Protein sequence: CASSVVPHNTGELFF.

The rearrangement links TRBV6-6 to TRBJ1-1, with TRBD1 identical over 8 bases. Germline lookup yields CDR1 MNHNY and CDR2 SVGAGI (reference sequence). CDR3 length: 14 amino acids. V shed 0 bases, J shed 8 bases, and the junction held 5 bases outside the gene matches. CDR3 in amino acids: CASSYSGTGKEAFF. DNA of the CDR3: TGTGCCAGCAGTTACTCAGGGACAGGCAAAGAAGCTTTCTTT.